This T cell receptor beta chain was sequenced for a study of blood T cell repertoires in COVID-19. At the level of the study: Whether acute or convalescent, the COVID-19 samples came from the United States, Italy and Spain. From T cells, B-cell-depleted T cells, or PBMCs came the material, which was cDNA or gDNA.

V lost 2 bases to trimming and J lost 3 bases, with 5 bases between them. Germline CDR1 is LGHDT and CDR2 is YNNKEL (reference sequence). CDR3 length equals 13 residues. Enrolment of Seattle patients took place during active infection, and they were followed longitudinally. As processed by the authors: Amplification of reference gene primers was used by the study to estimate nucleated cell counts. The repertoire was sequenced with immunoSEQ multiplex PCR; TCRdb's copy has only in-frame clones and lacks some. V, J and clone size reflect that table, while D and trimming were determined from the DNA. The sample has over 450,000 clones, 89% seen once; the top ten hold around 0.95%. This clone was seen once.

The source of this sequence is a man aged 18 to 30 with COVID-19, enrolled during active disease. Input material: peripheral blood. The J gene is TRBJ1-3, the V gene TRBV3-1 (or the pseudogene TRBV3-2); no clear D gene. CDR3 nucleotides: TGTGCCAGCAGCCAAATCCGTGGAAACACCATATATTTT. It translates to CASSQIRGNTIYF.